These T cell receptor beta chains were read from a single sample in a study of T cell changes during pregnancy in multiple sclerosis. Measured with immunoSEQ multiplex PCR; TCRdb has only the in-frame clones, and not every one. The data hold some 77,000 clones, with 75% to 90% observed a single time. This specimen consisted of peripheral blood, obtained before pregnancy. Every receptor here comes from a female donor with multiple sclerosis, enrolled in a pregnancy study. The CDR3 runs from the conserved cysteine through the conserved F or W. Each record gives: J gene, clone size, D gene, V gene, CDR3 DNA, CDR3 protein. The D gene is left open where the match is weak. A row's size may be missing; if present it is once, few, many or a size class.

TRBJ1-5 NA NA TRBV19 TGTGCCAGTAGTACCCGACAGGCGCCTAATCAGCCCCAGCATTTT CASSTRQAPNQPQHF
TRBJ1-5 NA NA TRBV5-8 TGTGCCAGCAGCTTCGGTTGGGGGAGGACTCAGCCCCAGCATTTT CASSFGWGRTQPQHF
TRBJ2-7 NA TRBD2 TRBV28 TGTGCCAGCGGCCCTATAGCGGGGGGGTTAGGGGAGCAGTACTTC CASGPIAGGLGEQYF
TRBJ1-2 NA NA TRBV6-6 TGTGCCAGCAGTTACATGGGGGCCCACTATGGCTACACCTTC CASSYMGAHYGYTF
TRBJ2-7 NA NA TRBV9 TGTGCCAGCAGCGTTTCAGAAAATCTCTACGAGCAGTACTTC CASSVSENLYEQYF
TRBJ1-1 NA TRBD1 TRBV27 TGTGCCAGCAACTTTACAGGGGCAGTATCTTTCTTT CASNFTGAVSFF
TRBJ1-1 NA TRBD1 TRBV7-8 TGTGCCAGCAGCCGCGGGCAGGGGGGCCATGAAGCTTTCTTT CASSRGQGGHEAFF
TRBJ1-1 NA NA TRBV2 TGTGCCAGCAGTGATATGGGTCGGGGGGAAGGCACTGAAGCTTTCTTT CASSDMGRGEGTEAFF
TRBJ1-2 NA TRBD1 TRBV5-6 TGTGCCAGCAGCTTGACCCTCTCCCCTAGGACAGGGGGCGACTATGGCTACACCTTC CASSLTLSPRTGGDYGYTF
TRBJ2-1 NA NA TRBV7-2 TGTGCCAGCAGCTTCATCCAGCGGGAGCAGTTCTTC CASSFIQREQFF
TRBJ2-7 NA NA TRBV5-7 TGTGCCAGCAGCCGCGCTAGACCTTTGAACGAGCAGTACTTC CASSRARPLNEQYF
TRBJ1-2 NA TRBD1 TRBV10-3 TGTGCCATCACTGCGGGACAGGGGGCCTATGGCTACACCTTC CAITAGQGAYGYTF
TRBJ2-3 NA NA TRBV5-1 TGCGCCAGCAGCTTGGTGCCAGGAGATACGCAGTATTTT CASSLVPGDTQYF
TRBJ2-7 NA NA TRBV13 TGTGCCAGCAGCTTGTACGGGGAATCCGAAGCCCCCTACGAGCAGTACTTC CASSLYGESEAPYEQYF
TRBJ2-3 NA TRBD1 TRBV29-1 TGCAGCGGGGGACAGGGACATACAGATACGCAGTATTTT CSGGQGHTDTQYF
TRBJ1-2 NA TRBD1 TRBV5-6 TGTGCCAGCAGCTATTATACGCAGGGGGCTGACTATGGCTACACCTTC CASSYYTQGADYGYTF
TRBJ2-5 NA NA TRBV19 TGTGCCAGTAGTCCGGGGGAGACCCAGTACTTC CASSPGETQYF
TRBJ2-7 once TRBD2 TRBV5-1 TGCGCCAGCAGTTACGGTGTTGCTAGCGGGGGGAACCTCTACGAGCAGTACTTC CASSYGVASGGNLYEQYF
TRBJ1-2 NA NA TRBV2 TGTGCCACCACCTCGGACTCCCGGCGCGGTGGCTACACCTTC CATTSDSRRGGYTF
TRBJ2-2 NA NA TRBV18 TGTGCCAGCTCACCACCCGGGACCGGGGAGCTGTTTTTT CASSPPGTGELFF
TRBJ1-3 NA NA TRBV9 TGTGCCAGCAGCGCGCAGGGTGTTTCGGACACCATATATTTT CASSAQGVSDTIYF
TRBJ2-3 NA TRBD2 TRBV7-8 TGTGCCAGCAGCTTCCAGCGAAGGGACTATCGGGTTACAGATACGCAGTATTTT CASSFQRRDYRVTDTQYF
TRBJ1-2 few NA TRBV10-3 TGTGCCATCACCATGGTCGGGGGACGGGACTATGGCTACACCTTC CAITMVGGRDYGYTF
TRBJ1-3 few NA TRBV9 TGTGCCAGCAGCTCGAGCGGATCTGGAAACACCATATATTTT CASSSSGSGNTIYF
TRBJ2-1 NA NA TRBV11-3 TGTGCCAGCAGCCCGCTGGCAGGGGTTCTGCAGTTCTTC CASSPLAGVLQFF
TRBJ1-1 NA NA TRBV10-2 TGCGCCAGCAGTGAGTCTCCTGGTGGGGCGAAAGCTTTCTTT CASSESPGGAKAFF
TRBJ1-1 NA TRBD1 TRBV13 TGTGCCAGCAGCTTAGGGTTGCAGGGGGCGCCTTGGAACACTGAAGCTTTCTTT CASSLGLQGAPWNTEAFF
TRBJ1-2 once NA TRBV9 TGTGCCAGCAGCGTAGATCCAGGGACTAACTATGGCTACACCTTC CASSVDPGTNYGYTF
TRBJ2-1 once NA TRBV7-3 TGTGCCAGCAGCTTAAGGGGCAGAGAGCAGTTCTTC CASSLRGREQFF
TRBJ2-5 NA NA TRBV19 TGTGCCAGTAGTACGCCCCTCGGACAGTCGGAGACCCAGTACTTC CASSTPLGQSETQYF
TRBJ2-2 NA NA TRBV6-4 TGTGCCAGCAGTGCCGGACAAAACACCGGGGAGCTGTTTTTT CASSAGQNTGELFF
TRBJ2-7 NA NA TRBV6-6 TGTGCCAGCAGTTTGGTCGAGGGGACACGAGTATACGAGCAGTACTTC CASSLVEGTRVYEQYF
TRBJ1-1 once TRBD1 TRBV6-1 TGTGCCAGCAGTTCTAGGACAGGGCTAAACACTGAAGCTTTCTTT CASSSRTGLNTEAFF
TRBJ2-5 NA TRBD1 TRBV4-1 TGCGCCAGCAGCCAAGCCGGGATTCAGGGGGCTGGAGAGACCCAGTACTTC CASSQAGIQGAGETQYF
TRBJ1-2 NA NA TRBV28 TGTGCCAGCAGTTTAAGGGGCTATGGCTACACCTTC CASSLRGYGYTF
TRBJ1-3 NA NA TRBV6-1 TGTGCCAGCAGTGAAGTGAGTGGAAACACCATATATTTT CASSEVSGNTIYF
TRBJ2-7 NA TRBD2 TRBV4-3 TGCGCCAGCAGCCGGATACTCGGGGGAGGGGCTTACGAGCAGTACTTC CASSRILGGGAYEQYF
TRBJ1-1 few TRBD1 TRBV6-5 TGTGCCAGCAGTTACGAGGGGGCGCGGACTGAAGCTTTCTTT CASSYEGARTEAFF
TRBJ1-2 NA NA TRBV28 TGTGCCAGCAACGGGGGAGGGCACTATGGCTACACCTTC CASNGGGHYGYTF
TRBJ2-7 NA NA TRBV6-5 TGTGCCAGCAGTTACGATATTAGCGGCGAGCAGTACTTC CASSYDISGEQYF
TRBJ2-2 NA NA TRBV6-4 TGTGCCAGCACTCGAAACCACAGCGGGGAGCTGTTTTTT CASTRNHSGELFF
TRBJ2-2 NA NA TRBV5-4 TGTGCCAGCAGCTTAGATCCCCGGGACACCGGGGAGCTGTTTTTT CASSLDPRDTGELFF